The clone carrying this T cell receptor (beta chain) turned up a few times. The data originate from a study of regulatory T cells in long-lasting Graves disease. Arm-PCR with iRepertoire HTBI primers amplified the CDR3 regions for these TCR beta libraries. Original handling: Across samples, 60 to 75 TRBV and about 13 TRBJ segments were found. TCRdb processed the multiplex PCR reads anew with MiXCR; each CDR3 protein has one entry. These V and J calls derive from TCRdb rather than the authors' analysis. The sample contains 550,000 or so distinct CDR3 sequences, about 12% of which appear only once. Germline CDR1 is MNHNS and CDR2 is SASEGT. This CDR3 spans 14 amino acids. The V gene end was trimmed by 4 bases and the J gene end by 5 bases; junction bases not matched to a gene: 6. The time point was: newly diagnosed GD, antithyroid drugs for less than 3 months. Making the TCR library involved RNA that had been extracted from PBMCs.

The data also belong to a second study, concerning T cells in Graves' hyperthyroidism and ophthalmopathy.

The source is a woman in her twenties or thirties with Graves disease. This sequence joins TRBV6-1 and TRBJ1-1; TRBD1 matches 8 bases. Sequences were derived from peripheral blood mononuclear cells (PBMCs), sampled at new diagnosis, from a patient treated with antithyroid drugs. CDR3 amino acids: CASSATGGTTEAFF. In DNA form, the CDR3 reads TGTGCCAGCAGTGCTACAGGGGGTACGACTGAAGCTTTCTTT.